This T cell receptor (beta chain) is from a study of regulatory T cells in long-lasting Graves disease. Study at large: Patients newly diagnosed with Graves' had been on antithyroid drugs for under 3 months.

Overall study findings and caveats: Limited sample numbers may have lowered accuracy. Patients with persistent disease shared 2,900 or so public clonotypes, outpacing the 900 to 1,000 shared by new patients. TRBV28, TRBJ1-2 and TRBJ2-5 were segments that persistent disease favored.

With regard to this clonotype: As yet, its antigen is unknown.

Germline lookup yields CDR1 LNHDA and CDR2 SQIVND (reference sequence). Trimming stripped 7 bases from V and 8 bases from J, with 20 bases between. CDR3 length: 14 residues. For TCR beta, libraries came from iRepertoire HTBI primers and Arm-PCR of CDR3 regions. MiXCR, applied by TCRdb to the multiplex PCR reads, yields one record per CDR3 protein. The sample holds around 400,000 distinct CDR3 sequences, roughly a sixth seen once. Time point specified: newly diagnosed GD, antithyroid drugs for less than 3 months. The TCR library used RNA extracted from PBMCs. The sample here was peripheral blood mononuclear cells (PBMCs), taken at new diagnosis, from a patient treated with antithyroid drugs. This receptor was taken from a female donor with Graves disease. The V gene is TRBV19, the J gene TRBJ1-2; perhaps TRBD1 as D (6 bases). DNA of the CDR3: TGTGCCAGTACCGACCGGGGAGGGGGGAACGGCTACACCTTC. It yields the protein CASTDRGGGNGYTF.